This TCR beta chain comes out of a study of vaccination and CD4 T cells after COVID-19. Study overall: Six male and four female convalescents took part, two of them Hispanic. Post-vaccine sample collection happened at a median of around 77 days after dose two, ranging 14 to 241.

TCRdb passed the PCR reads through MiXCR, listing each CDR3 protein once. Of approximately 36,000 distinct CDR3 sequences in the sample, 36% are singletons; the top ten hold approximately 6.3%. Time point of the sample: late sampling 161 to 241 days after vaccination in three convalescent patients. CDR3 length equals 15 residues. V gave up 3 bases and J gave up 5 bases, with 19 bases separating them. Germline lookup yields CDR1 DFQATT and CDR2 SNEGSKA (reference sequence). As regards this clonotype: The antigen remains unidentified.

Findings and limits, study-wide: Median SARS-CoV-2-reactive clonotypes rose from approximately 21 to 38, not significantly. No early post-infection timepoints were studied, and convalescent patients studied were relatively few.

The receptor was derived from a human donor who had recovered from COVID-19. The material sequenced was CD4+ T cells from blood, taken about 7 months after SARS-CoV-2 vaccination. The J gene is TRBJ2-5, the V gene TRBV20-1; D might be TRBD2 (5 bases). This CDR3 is CSARIGVGEGETQYF. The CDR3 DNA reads TGCAGTGCTAGGATCGGAGTCGGGGAAGGGGAGACCCAGTACTTC.